This T cell receptor beta chain emerged from a study of PD-1 blockade in classical Hodgkin lymphoma (dated by TCRdb to 2018 to 2021). Study-wide context: Nivolumab dosing was 3 mg/kg intravenously every 2 weeks, continuing until either disease progression or unacceptable toxicity. A peripheral blood immune signature of response to PD-1 blockade in classical Hodgkin lymphoma was defined using TCR beta sequencing and CyTOF. What the study reported, not specific to this receptor: Trial patients with a complete response had baseline diversity similar to that of newly diagnosed patients, while partial responders and progressors had significantly lower diversity. The study was restricted to a single clinical trial cohort, and the causes of repertoire differences, possibly disease activity or prior therapy, were left undefined. Patients starting nivolumab less than 1 year after ASCT had lower diversity and were excluded from later analyses to avoid confounding by immune reconstitution. Newly diagnosed patients were reported to have lower baseline TCR diversity than healthy donors, and relapsed/refractory patients were reported to have lower baseline TCR diversity still. By C4D1, a significant rise was seen in CD4+ TCR diversity but not in CD8+ TCR diversity (p=0.0027 vs p=0.16), and the rise was most apparent among complete responders (p=0.02).

A remark on this clone: Its antigen remains undetermined. No per-base quality is available; no much larger clone lies one base away.

CDR1 and CDR2 were assigned from the germline V gene (reference sequence) as MNHEY and SMNVEV. Trimming removed 7 bases from V and 3 bases from J, leaving 13 bases between the germline ends. The CDR3 has 14 amino acids, counting the end cysteine and phenylalanine. Of all the DNA, just the CDR3 is kept, 42 bases in frame from base 1. The Qiagen DNeasy kit was used to extract genomic DNA both from unsorted PBMCs and from the negatively selected CD4+ and CD8+ fractions. Amplification of TCR beta CDR3 regions was done by immunoSEQ multiplex PCR with primers that anneal to V and J segments. Amplification bias was minimized using a synthetic immune receptor repertoire, and residual bias was removed computationally after sequencing. The original methods were these. Custom Python scripts were used to quantify repertoire diversity as the Shannon entropy index. The unsorted, CD4+ and CD8+ repertoires were each analyzed separately, with the exception of combined analyses, where CD4+ and CD8+ sequences were merged in silico. Clonal expansion was defined as at least a 2-fold frequency increase after treatment relative to C1D1, with a pseudocount of 0.5 for undetected baseline clones. Singleton clones were defined as clones with 0 or 1 copy at C1D1, and non-singleton clones were defined as clones with 2 or more copies. Clones expanded in unsorted samples were assigned a CD4+, CD8+ or unknown annotation through matching of protein sequences in sorted samples from the same patient. Diversity changes from C1D1 to C4D1 were tested in paired samples using Wilcoxon tests. TCRdb mirrors the immuneACCESS table, restricted to in-frame sequences. Some clones are absent from its copies; in checked studies, under half trace to an unresolved V gene, and the reason for the others is unknown. From that table come the V and J calls and clone size; the DNA was used to work out D and trimming. Here the sample has under 95,000 clones; 85% to 95% occur a single time. Around 8.5% of the sample is in the top ten clones.

The time point label for this specimen denotes: cycle 1 day 1 (C1D1), immediately before nivolumab initiation. All trial patients had relapsed after autologous stem cell transplantation, with cohorts A, B and C differing in prior brentuximab vedotin exposure. A total of under 70 patients with relapsed/refractory classical Hodgkin lymphoma made up the trial cohort, and each patient's best overall response was complete response, partial response or progressive disease. In the multi-cohort phase II CheckMate 205 trial, trial patients received single-agent nivolumab. An independent review committee assessed best overall response by applying the 2007 International Working Group response criteria. PBMCs from the trial were collected at three points: immediately before nivolumab initiation (C1D1), and during therapy at cycle 2 day 1 and cycle 4 day 1. Peripheral blood was collected in 8 mL Vacutainer Cell Preparation Tubes, from which PBMCs were isolated by centrifugation and then cryopreserved.

Source: peripheral blood mononuclear cells (PBMCs), taken at baseline. The sequence was collected from a human donor with classical Hodgkin lymphoma. The V and J genes are TRBV27 and TRBJ1-5; possibly the D gene is TRBD1, per 5 matching bases. This receptor has the CDR3 CASKEWGPNQPQHF. The DNA sequence is as follows: TGTGCCAGCAAGGAGTGGGGACCCAATCAGCCCCAGCATTTT.